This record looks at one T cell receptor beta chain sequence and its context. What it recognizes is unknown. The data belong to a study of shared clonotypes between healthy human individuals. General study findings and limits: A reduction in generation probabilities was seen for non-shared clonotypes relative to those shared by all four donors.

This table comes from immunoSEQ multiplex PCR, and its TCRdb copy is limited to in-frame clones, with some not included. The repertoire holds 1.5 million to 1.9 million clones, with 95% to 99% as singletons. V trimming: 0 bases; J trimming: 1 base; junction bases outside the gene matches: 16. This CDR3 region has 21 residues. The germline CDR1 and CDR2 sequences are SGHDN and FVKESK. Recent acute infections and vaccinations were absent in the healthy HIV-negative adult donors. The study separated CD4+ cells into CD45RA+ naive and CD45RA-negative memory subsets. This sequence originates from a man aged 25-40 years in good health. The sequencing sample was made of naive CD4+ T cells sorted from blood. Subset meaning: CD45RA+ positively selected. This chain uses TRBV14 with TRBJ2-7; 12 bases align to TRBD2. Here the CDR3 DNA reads TGTGCCAGCAGCCAAGACCCTCTAGCGGGAGGGCCGCGATCAGGGTCCTACGAGCAGTACTTC. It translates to CASSQDPLAGGPRSGSYEQYF.